This T cell receptor (beta chain) was observed in a study of T cell repertoires in cytomegalovirus infection. Study summary: CMV infection and matching HLA type were both indicated by public TCR beta signatures. Study-wide points: Pooled public TCR beta family frequency picked out CMV carriers with the relevant HLA. What dominated the ex vivo response were HLA-C-restricted CMV-specific TCR beta clonotypes.

V shed 0 bases and J shed 8 bases, with 8 bases lying between them. In germline, CDR1 is SGHRS, CDR2 YFSETQ. This CDR3 has 12 amino acids. A single record per CDR3 protein comes from TCRdb applying MiXCR to the reads. The sample lists about 260,000 distinct CDR3 sequences; approximately 15% were seen once. This clonotype was observed many times. Its antigen is unknown. The rearrangement joins TRBV5-1 to TRBJ1-1; D gene uncertain. Sequences were obtained from PBMCs. The sequence came from a human donor in good health (CMV status not recorded). Some clones in this sample may be carry-over from other donors' samples. CDR3 in amino acids: CASSLGGREAFF. In nucleotides, the CDR3 is TGCGCCAGCAGCTTGGGGGGTAGGGAAGCTTTCTTT.